This is a list of T cell receptor beta chains from one sample in a study of technical replicates of blood from a handful of donors. Sequencing was performed with immunoSEQ multiplex PCR; in TCRdb, only in-frame clones are kept and a portion is missing. The sample includes some 78,000 clones, around 94% of them seen just once. Material: T cells isolated from PBMCs. The receptors were sampled from a human donor in good health. Each CDR3 is given with its conserved first and last residue. D genes are given only for firm matches. Part of the rows lack a size; the others show once, few, many or a class for expanded clones.

j_call d_call clone_size v_call cdr3_nt cdr3_aa
TRBJ2-3 TRBD1 NA TRBV9 TGTGCCAGCAGCGTGACCGGGACAGGCACAGATACGCAGTATTTT CASSVTGTGTDTQYF
TRBJ2-1 NA NA TRBV5-4 TGTGCCAGTGAGGAGCGGTCGAGCTCCTACAATGAGCAGTTCTTC CASEERSSSYNEQFF
TRBJ1-5 NA NA TRBV4-1 TGCGCCAGCAGCCAAGATCGGTACAGGGCCCAGCCCCAGCATTTT CASSQDRYRAQPQHF
TRBJ2-1 TRBD2 NA TRBV27 TGTGCCAGCAGTCCTAGCGGGGGGTTGTACAATGAGCAGTTCTTC CASSPSGGLYNEQFF
TRBJ1-3 NA NA TRBV7-9 TGTGCCAGCAGCTTAGTCCGAACAGGGTCATCTGGAAACACCATATATTTT CASSLVRTGSSGNTIYF
TRBJ1-5 NA NA TRBV2 TGTGCCAGCAGTGAGAGGAGGGTCAATCAGCCCCAGCATTTT CASSERRVNQPQHF
TRBJ2-7 TRBD1 NA TRBV4-1 TGCGCCAGCAGCCACTCAATCTTTAAGACCCGGGACAGTTCCTACGAGCAGTACTTC CASSHSIFKTRDSSYEQYF
TRBJ1-5 NA NA TRBV28 TGTGCCAGCAGCACTAGTCTGCCCCAGCATTTT CASSTSLPQHF
TRBJ2-7 TRBD1 once TRBV28 TGTGCCAGCAGGACAGGGGGCACCTACGAGCAGTACTTC CASRTGGTYEQYF
TRBJ2-1 TRBD1 NA TRBV11-2 TGTGCCAGCAGCCAAAACAGGGGCCAGAATGAGCAGTTCTTC CASSQNRGQNEQFF
TRBJ1-5 TRBD1 NA TRBV10-3 TGTGCCATCAGTGAGTCCCCGGGACAGAGCAATCAGCCCCAGCATTTT CAISESPGQSNQPQHF
TRBJ2-3 TRBD1 NA TRBV5-1 TGCGCCAGCAGCCGGGACAGGGGGGGGCTCACAGATACGCAGTATTTT CASSRDRGGLTDTQYF
TRBJ1-2 NA once TRBV29-1 TGCAGCGTTGAGCAGTCTTCTAACTATGGCTACACCTTC CSVEQSSNYGYTF
TRBJ2-7 NA NA TRBV7-3 TGTGCCAGCAGCCTCGAAGCGGGTTCGGGCGAGCAGTACTTC CASSLEAGSGEQYF
TRBJ2-1 NA NA TRBV5-1 TGCGCCAGCAGCTTTCGGGCTAGCAGGAATGAGCAGTTCTTC CASSFRASRNEQFF
TRBJ2-6 NA NA TRBV28 TGTGCCAGCAGTGTAACGGACAGTTCTGGGGCCAACGTCCTGACTTTC CASSVTDSSGANVLTF
TRBJ1-5 NA NA TRBV27 TGTGCCAGCAGTCCCACAACGAATAGCAATCAGCCCCAGCATTTT CASSPTTNSNQPQHF
TRBJ1-3 NA NA TRBV6-6 TGTGCCAGCAGTTACTCTTTGGTTAGTGGAAACACCATATATTTT CASSYSLVSGNTIYF
TRBJ1-1 TRBD1 NA TRBV5-1 TGCGCCAGCAGCCAAAAATCAAATGACAGGGGGAAGGCGTGGAACACTGAAGCTTTCTTT CASSQKSNDRGKAWNTEAFF
TRBJ1-1 NA NA TRBV6-6 TGTGCCAGCAGTTACCCAAACACTGAAGCTTTCTTT CASSYPNTEAFF
TRBJ2-1 NA once TRBV28 TGTGCCAGCAGTAAAGCACACAATGAGCAGTTCTTC CASSKAHNEQFF
TRBJ1-5 NA NA TRBV5-1 TGCGCCAGCAGCTTGGCTCCGACTAAGGACCAGCCCCAGCATTTT CASSLAPTKDQPQHF
TRBJ2-7 NA NA TRBV6-1 TGTGCCAGCAGCCCTAGGTCCTACGAGCAGTACTTC CASSPRSYEQYF
TRBJ1-1 TRBD1 NA TRBV7-3 TGTGCCAGCAGCCCCCGGGACAGGCTTTCCGAAGCTTTCTTT CASSPRDRLSEAFF
TRBJ2-7 NA once TRBV15 TGTGCCACCAGCAGTAGTACCAAAATAACCGGGACACTTGCCTACGAGCAGTACTTC CATSSSTKITGTLAYEQYF
TRBJ1-1 NA NA TRBV27 TGTGCCAGCAGTTTGTCGTCCACAACTGAAGCTTTCTTT CASSLSSTTEAFF
TRBJ2-6 NA NA TRBV6-1 TGTGCCTGCGGTGGGACATCGCTCTCTGGGGCCAACGTCCTGACTTTC CACGGTSLSGANVLTF
TRBJ1-2 TRBD1 NA TRBV28 TGTGCCAGCAGGATGACAGGGGGCCCGAATGGCTACACCTTC CASRMTGGPNGYTF
TRBJ2-5 NA NA TRBV5-6 TGTGCCAGCAGCGGTGGTTCGTTCTATCAGTACTTC CASSGGSFYQYF
TRBJ2-7 NA NA TRBV28 TGTGCCAGCAGTTTATTGGGCCAGGCGTACGAGCAGTACTTC CASSLLGQAYEQYF
TRBJ2-3 NA NA TRBV28 TGTGCCAGCATTTTAGAGAGCAACGGGACACAGATAAAAACAGATACGCAGTATTTT CASILESNGTQIKTDTQYF
TRBJ1-1 TRBD1 NA TRBV27 TGTGCCAGCAGGGGACAGGGGGCCGCTGACACTGAAGCTTTCTTT CASRGQGAADTEAFF
TRBJ2-3 NA NA TRBV2 TGTGCCAGCACCGAGTTAAATACGCAGTATTTT CASTELNTQYF
TRBJ2-5 TRBD1 NA TRBV19 TGTGCCAGCGCCGCAACCGGGACAGTGTACCAAGAGACCCAGTACTTC CASAATGTVYQETQYF
TRBJ1-5 TRBD1 NA TRBV28 TGTGCCAGCAGCGGGGGACAGGGGGGCAACCAGCCCCAGCATTTT CASSGGQGGNQPQHF
TRBJ2-3 TRBD1 NA TRBV27 TGTGCCAGCAGTGGACAGGTTGTCGGCACAGATACGCAGTATTTT CASSGQVVGTDTQYF
TRBJ1-4 NA NA TRBV5-1 TGCGCCAGCAGCCGGCGGGCGGGGCCCGATAATGAAAAACTGTTTTTT CASSRRAGPDNEKLFF
TRBJ2-7 TRBD1 NA TRBV6-5 TGTGCCAGCAGTAACGTTCACAGGGGGCTTTACGAGCAGTACTTC CASSNVHRGLYEQYF
TRBJ1-2 NA NA TRBV29-1 TGCAGCGTTGTGGAGGTTGGCTACACCTTC CSVVEVGYTF
TRBJ1-1 NA NA TRBV19 TGTGCCAGTACCCGTGAGTGCCCTGAAGCTTTCTTT CASTRECPEAFF
TRBJ1-2 TRBD1 NA TRBV4-1 TGCGCCAGCAGCCGACCAGGGGGCGGCGGCTACACCTTC CASSRPGGGGYTF